These T cell receptor beta chains were read from a single sample in a study of blood T cell repertoires in COVID-19. The protocol was immunoSEQ multiplex PCR, while the TCRdb copy is restricted to in-frame clones and leaves out a portion. The sample carries tens of thousands of clones, 70% to 90% recorded once. Input material: peripheral blood. The source of these receptors is a man in his sixties with COVID-19, enrolled during active disease. The CDR3 runs from the conserved cysteine through the conserved F or W. Each record gives: J gene, V gene, clone size, D gene, CDR3 protein, CDR3 DNA. The D gene is left open where the match is weak. Clone size appears in some rows only: once, few, many, or a class for an expanded clone.

TRBJ2-3,TRBV2,.,TRBD2,CASIAGEGTDTQYF,TGTGCCAGCATCGCGGGAGAGGGCACAGATACGCAGTATTTT
TRBJ2-5,TRBV5-4,.,.,CASSFQGGGETQYF,TGTGCCAGCAGCTTCCAGGGGGGCGGAGAGACCCAGTACTTC
TRBJ2-2,TRBV9,.,TRBD2,CASSVADGRAGTGELFF,TGTGCCAGCAGCGTAGCTGACGGGAGGGCCGGCACCGGGGAGCTGTTTTTT
TRBJ2-1,TRBV9,.,.,CASSATRTTYNEQFF,TGTGCCAGCAGCGCAACTAGGACCACCTACAATGAGCAGTTCTTC
TRBJ2-1,TRBV25-1,.,.,CASSESGITYNEQFF,TGTGCCAGCAGTGAGTCAGGGATTACCTACAATGAGCAGTTCTTC
TRBJ2-7,TRBV15,.,TRBD2,CATSRGPGLAGADEQYF,TGTGCCACCAGCAGAGGCCCCGGACTAGCGGGAGCGGACGAGCAGTACTTC
TRBJ1-1,TRBV24-1,.,.,CATSDFGQEAFF,TGTGCCACCAGTGATTTCGGACAGGAAGCTTTCTTT
TRBJ2-2,TRBV7-2,.,.,CASSLASGSTGELFF,TGTGCCAGCAGCTTAGCGTCGGGATCCACCGGGGAGCTGTTTTTT
TRBJ1-3,TRBV6-5,.,.,CASRRSSGNTIYF,TGTGCCAGCCGGAGGAGCTCTGGAAACACCATATATTTT
TRBJ2-2,TRBV3-1/TRBV3-2,.,.,CASSPGARTGELFF,TGTGCCAGCAGCCCAGGGGCTCGCACCGGGGAGCTGTTTTTT
TRBJ2-3,TRBV4-1,.,.,CASSQVGLATDTQYF,TGCGCCAGCAGCCAAGTAGGGCTAGCAACAGATACGCAGTATTTT
TRBJ2-7,TRBV5-6,.,.,CASSSKLRTTQTYEQYF,TGTGCCAGCAGCTCGAAGCTCCGGACAACCCAAACCTACGAGCAGTACTTC
TRBJ2-6,TRBV27,.,TRBD2,CASSLAGGGGANVLTF,TGTGCCAGCAGTTTAGCGGGGGGCGGTGGGGCCAACGTCCTGACTTTC
TRBJ1-2,TRBV4-1,.,.,CASSQDTAANYGYTF,TGCGCCAGCAGCCAAGACACAGCCGCTAACTATGGCTACACCTTC
TRBJ2-7,TRBV9,.,.,CASSRAGRGSYEQYF,TGTGCCAGCAGTCGGGCGGGCCGTGGGTCCTACGAGCAGTACTTC
TRBJ2-2,TRBV19,.,TRBD2,CASTPPVEIAGVTGELFF,TGTGCCAGTACCCCGCCCGTTGAAATAGCGGGAGTAACCGGGGAGCTGTTTTTT
TRBJ2-7,TRBV6-1,few,TRBD1,CASSGAGTGPYEQYF,TGTGCCAGCAGTGGAGCCGGGACAGGCCCCTACGAGCAGTACTTC
TRBJ2-2,TRBV3-1/TRBV3-2,.,TRBD2,CASNLAGDSGELFF,TGTGCCAGCAACCTAGCGGGAGATAGCGGGGAGCTGTTTTTT
TRBJ2-1,TRBV6-6,.,.,CASSDRGDEQFF,TGTGCCAGCTCCGACCGGGGTGATGAGCAGTTCTTC
TRBJ2-7,TRBV10-1,few,.,CASSLDTSGEQYF,TGCGCCAGCAGTTTGGACACGTCGGGCGAGCAGTACTTC
TRBJ1-6,TRBV18,.,TRBD1,CASSPSPGGPNSPLHF,TGTGCCAGCTCACCCTCTCCAGGGGGTCCCAATTCACCCCTCCACTTT
TRBJ2-3,TRBV2,once,TRBD2,CASSEASTSGFTDTQYF,TGTGCCAGCAGTGAAGCGTCGACTAGCGGATTCACAGATACGCAGTATTTT
TRBJ1-6,TRBV27,once,TRBD1,CASSPDRRNNSPLHF,TGTGCCAGCAGCCCGGACAGGAGAAATAATTCACCCCTCCACTTT
TRBJ1-5,TRBV19,.,.,CASSTRDHQPQHF,TGTGCCAGTAGTACGAGGGATCATCAGCCCCAGCATTTT
TRBJ2-1,TRBV14,.,TRBD2,CASSPGTSGSEQFF,TGTGCCAGCAGCCCCGGGACTAGCGGGAGTGAGCAGTTCTTC
TRBJ2-1,TRBV5-1,once,.,CASSPPLEGGGEQFF,TGCGCCAGCAGCCCCCCCCTGGAGGGAGGAGGAGAGCAGTTCTTC
TRBJ2-1,TRBV15,few,.,CATSAGQLRYNEQFF,TGTGCCACCTCAGCGGGCCAGCTGCGATACAATGAGCAGTTCTTC
TRBJ1-1,TRBV7-9,once,.,CASSLVVNTEAFF,TGTGCCAGCAGCTTGGTAGTTAACACTGAAGCTTTCTTT
TRBJ2-2,TRBV28,.,TRBD2,CASRGSGRNTGELFF,TGTGCCAGCAGGGGGAGCGGGAGAAACACCGGGGAGCTGTTTTTT
TRBJ1-3,TRBV28,.,.,CASSLESPSGNTIYF,TGTGCCAGCAGTTTGGAGTCACCCTCTGGAAACACCATATATTTT
TRBJ2-1,TRBV11-3,.,.,CASSLDLSRAYNEQFF,TGTGCCAGCAGCTTAGATTTGAGCAGGGCGTACAATGAGCAGTTCTTC
TRBJ1-1,TRBV6-5,.,.,CASSPRAGGTEAFF,TGTGCCAGCAGCCCACGGGCAGGAGGGACTGAAGCTTTCTTT